What follows are 10 T cell receptor beta chains derived from one specimen sequenced in a study of vaccination effects on CD4 cells after COVID-19. These TCRs are of unknown antigen specificity. Repertoires were generated with immunoSEQ multiplex PCR, while TCRdb's copy carries only in-frame clones and drops some. The table includes tens of thousands of clones, approximately 70% detected once. Using viral peptide pools, the ViraFEST assay grew out antigen-specific CD4+ T cells prior to sequencing. Culturing for nine to ten days preceded CD4+ T cell isolation. Vaccinated recipients, who were negative for nucleocapsid antibodies, had no history of SARS-CoV-2 infection. The sample consisted of CD4+ T cells from PBMCs cultured with HCoV-NL63 spike peptides, taken before COVID-19 vaccination. The receptors were sampled from a human donor who received a COVID-19 vaccine.

This clone was recorded only once. The rearrangement uses TRBV5-4 and TRBJ2-5; 11 bases match TRBD2. CDR1 is SGHNT and CDR2 is YYREEE in the germline V gene (reference sequence). V was clipped by 1 base and J by 4 bases; unmatched bases: 6. This CDR3 has 16 residues. The CDR3, as DNA: TGTGCCAGCAGCTTGCAGTTAGCGGGGGGGGTAGAGACCCAGTACTTC. This codes for CASSLQLAGGVETQYF.

This rearrangement joins TRBV18 to TRBJ1-4; TRBD1 aligns across 10 bases. The germline gives CDR1 KGHSH, CDR2 LQKENI. J lost 0 bases, V lost 2 bases, and 6 bases had no gene match. The CDR3 has 18 amino acids. The CDR3 sequence is CASSPILGQGATNEKLFF. The CDR3 DNA sequence: TGTGCCAGCTCACCAATCCTAGGACAGGGGGCAACTAATGAAAAACTGTTTTTT.

This chain uses TRBV7-9 with TRBJ2-3, with TRBD2 identical over 7 bases. J lost 8 bases, V lost 4 bases, and 18 bases had no gene match. The CDR3 contains 17 residues. Germline V lookup: CDR1 SEHNR, CDR2 FQNEAQ (reference sequence). CDR3 loop: CASSYATLAARSVTQYF. CDR3 DNA: TGTGCCAGCAGCTACGCGACTCTAGCGGCGCGGTCGGTTACGCAGTATTTT. The whole variable domain, remainder taken from reference TRBV7-9 and TRBJ2-3, is DTGVSQNPRHKITKRGQNVTFRCDPISEHNRLYWYRQTLGQGPEFLTYFQNEAQLEKSRLLSDRFSAERPKGSFSTLEIQRTEQGDSAMYLCASSYATLAARSVTQYFGPGTRLTVL.

The chain couples TRBV7-9 to TRBJ2-1; TRBD2 might be the D (6 bases). Germline V gene data show CDR1 as SEHNR and CDR2 as FQNEAQ (reference sequence). The CDR3 runs to 11 residues. V was clipped by 5 bases and J by 10 bases, with 9 bases between them. The CDR3 here is CASSLGREQFF. The CDR3 bases are TGTGCCAGCAGCCTTGGGAGGGAGCAGTTCTTC.

The chain joins TRBV5-6 to TRBJ1-5; D is uncertain. Per germline, CDR1 SGHDT and CDR2 YYEEEE. CDR3 length: 17 amino acids. With 4 bases removed from V and 0 bases from J, the gap between germline ends came to 17 bases. CDR3 in amino acids: CASSPSGQYYSNQPQHF. The DNA for the CDR3 is TGTGCCAGCAGCCCGTCGGGTCAGTACTATAGCAATCAGCCCCAGCATTTT.

This chain's CDR3 is CASSLPRSTQYF. CDR3 bases: TGTGCCAGCAGCCTCCCTAGATCGACGCAGTATTTT. This chain connects TRBV14 to TRBJ2-3; D is ambiguous. CDR1 SGHDN and CDR2 FVKESK come from the germline V gene. V lost 4 bases and J lost 9, with 11 bases in between. The CDR3 has 12 amino acids. Together with reference TRBV14 and TRBJ2-3, the CDR3 gives the full variable domain: EAGVTQFPSHSVIEKGQTVTLRCDPISGHDNLYWYRRVMGKEIKFLLHFVKESKQDESGMPNNRFLAERTGGTYSTLKVQPAELEDSGVYFCASSLPRSTQYFGPGTRLTVL.

This chain links TRBV7-9 with TRBJ1-2; unclear D gene. Germline V lookup: CDR1 SEHNR, CDR2 FQNEAQ (reference sequence). The CDR3 runs 14 residues. V was clipped by 5 bases and J by 4 bases, with 14 bases between them. The CDR3 spells CASSPDEVSYGYTF. The CDR3 DNA sequence: TGTGCCAGCAGCCCGGACGAAGTAAGCTATGGCTACACCTTC.

The chain has TRBV19 and TRBJ1-5; no definite D call. In germline, CDR1 is LNHDA, CDR2 SQIVND (reference sequence). This CDR3 region has 15 residues. Trimming stripped 4 bases from V and 3 bases from J, with 13 bases between. For the CDR3, the DNA is TGTGCCAGTAGTACCCACACCAATTACAATCAGCCCCAGCATTTT. Its translation: CASSTHTNYNQPQHF. Full variable domain (missing parts from reference TRBV19 and TRBJ1-5): DGGITQSPKYLFRKEGQNVTLSCEQNLNHDAMYWYRQDPGQGLRLIYYSQIVNDFQKGDIAEGYSVSREKKESFPLTVTSAQKNPTAFYLCASSTHTNYNQPQHFGDGTRLSIL.

The chain uses TRBV5-1 and TRBJ2-3; TRBD2 might be the D (5 bases). The CDR3 is made up of 14 amino acids. CDR1 SGHRS and CDR2 YFSETQ come from the germline V gene. V was shortened by 3 bases and J by 2 bases, with 10 bases between the two germline ends. CDR3 sequence (DNA): TGCGCCAGCAGCTCACCGGACTCCACAGATACGCAGTATTTT. This translates into CASSSPDSTDTQYF.

The chain employs TRBV3-1 (or the pseudogene TRBV3-2) and TRBJ2-5, with D unresolved. The CDR3 runs to 14 residues. Germline CDR1 and CDR2: LGHDT and YNNKEL (reference sequence). Trimming removed 4 bases at V and 4 bases at J, with 13 bases between. Here the CDR3 DNA reads TGTGCCAGCAGCCTGAAAACGCGGTCAGAGACCCAGTACTTC. Protein sequence: CASSLKTRSETQYF.